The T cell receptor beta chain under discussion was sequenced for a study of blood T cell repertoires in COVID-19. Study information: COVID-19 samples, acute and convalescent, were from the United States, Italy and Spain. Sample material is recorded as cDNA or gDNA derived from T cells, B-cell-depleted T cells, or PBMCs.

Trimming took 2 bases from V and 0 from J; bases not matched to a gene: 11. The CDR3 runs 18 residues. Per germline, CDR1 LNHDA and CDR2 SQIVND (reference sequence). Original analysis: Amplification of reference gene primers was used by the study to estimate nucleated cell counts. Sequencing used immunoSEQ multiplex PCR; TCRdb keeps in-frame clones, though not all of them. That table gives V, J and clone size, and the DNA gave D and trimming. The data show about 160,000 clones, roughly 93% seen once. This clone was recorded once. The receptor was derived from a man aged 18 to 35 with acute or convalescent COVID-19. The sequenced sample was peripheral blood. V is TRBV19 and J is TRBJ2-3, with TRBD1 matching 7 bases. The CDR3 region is CASSIIGALRGSTDTQYF. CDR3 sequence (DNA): TGTGCCAGTAGTATAATAGGGGCCCTCAGGGGGAGCACAGATACGCAGTATTTT.